The 8 T cell receptor beta chains listed next were all sequenced from one sample in a study of STAT5B mutations in CD4+ large granular lymphocyte leukemia. Profiled with immunoSEQ multiplex PCR; TCRdb holds only in-frame clones, not every one. The repertoire holds about 33,000 clones, with about 85% as singletons. Input material: CD4+ T cells from blood buffy coats. The receptors stem from a human donor in good health.

This chain uses TRBV7-7 with TRBJ2-1, with 13 bases that match TRBD2. The CDR3 has 15 amino acids. The V gene's germline CDR1 is SSHAT and CDR2 FNYEAQ (reference sequence). V lost 3 bases, J lost 8 bases, and 4 bases stayed unmatched. Written as DNA, the CDR3 is TGTGCCAGCAGCTTTGGACTAGCGGGAGTGGATGAGCAGTTCTTC. Amino acid sequence: CASSFGLAGVDEQFF.

The chain has TRBV5-6 and TRBJ2-3, with 7 bases aligning to TRBD2. In germline, CDR1 is SGHDT, CDR2 YYEEEE. The CDR3 sequence is 17 residues long. The J segment lost 5 bases and the V segment lost 1 base, leaving 13 bases of the junction unmatched. The chain's CDR3 is CASSLQVLRGIGDTQYF. CDR3 sequence (DNA): TGTGCCAGCAGCTTGCAGGTTCTGCGGGGGATCGGAGATACGCAGTATTTT.

The chain combines TRBV5-1 with TRBJ1-1; D may be TRBD1 (5 bases). V gave up 4 bases and J gave up 1 base, with 14 bases separating them. The CDR3 is 15 amino acids. Germline values: CDR1 SGHRS, CDR2 YFSETQ. The CDR3 DNA reads as TGCGCCAGCAGCGACAGAGACTTAGCGAACACTGAAGCTTTCTTT. Residues: CASSDRDLANTEAFF.

The V gene is TRBV28, the J gene TRBJ2-1; D is unresolved. This CDR3 is built from 14 residues. Trimming removed 5 bases from V and 1 base from J, with 9 bases in between. Looked up from germline, CDR1 is MDHEN and CDR2 is SYDVKM. The CDR3 coding sequence is TGTGCCAGCAGTCCACCCCCTTCCTACAATGAGCAGTTCTTC. Its protein is CASSPPPSYNEQFF.

The chain has TRBV28 and TRBJ2-7, with TRBD2 matching 8 bases. Per germline, CDR1 MDHEN and CDR2 SYDVKM. V shed 3 bases, J shed 7 bases, and the junction held 5 bases outside the gene matches. The CDR3 runs 13 residues. Written as DNA, the CDR3 is TGTGCCAGCAGTTTGGGTGGCGGGGGGGAGCAGTACTTC. Residues: CASSLGGGGEQYF.

The CDR3 coding sequence is TGCGCCAGCAGCCCAGGAGCGGGAGACTCCTACAATGAGCAGTTCTTC. Its translation is CASSPGAGDSYNEQFF. This chain uses TRBV4-3 with TRBJ2-1, with TRBD2 matching 8 bases. Germline CDR1 and CDR2: LGHNA and YSLEER. This CDR3 has 16 amino acids. The trim removed 4 bases at V and 0 bases at J, leaving 5 bases unmatched.

V gene TRBV19 combines with J gene TRBJ1-1; D might be TRBD1 (5 bases). Trimming stripped 9 bases from V and 6 bases from J, with 17 bases between. The CDR3 sequence is 13 residues long. Germline loops: CDR1 LNHDA, CDR2 SQIVND (reference sequence). CDR3 nucleotide sequence: TGTGCCAGCAACCAGGGAAGGACCGCTGAAGCTTTCTTT. It yields the protein CASNQGRTAEAFF.

The chain has TRBV19 and TRBJ1-5; TRBD1 might be the D (6 bases). This CDR3 is 14 amino acids long. The V gene's germline CDR1 is LNHDA and CDR2 SQIVND (reference sequence). V shed 1 base and J shed 9 bases, with 13 bases lying between them. The CDR3 DNA reads as TGTGCCAGTAGTATAGGAGGGGGTAACAGGCCCCAGCATTTT. Its protein product is CASSIGGGNRPQHF.